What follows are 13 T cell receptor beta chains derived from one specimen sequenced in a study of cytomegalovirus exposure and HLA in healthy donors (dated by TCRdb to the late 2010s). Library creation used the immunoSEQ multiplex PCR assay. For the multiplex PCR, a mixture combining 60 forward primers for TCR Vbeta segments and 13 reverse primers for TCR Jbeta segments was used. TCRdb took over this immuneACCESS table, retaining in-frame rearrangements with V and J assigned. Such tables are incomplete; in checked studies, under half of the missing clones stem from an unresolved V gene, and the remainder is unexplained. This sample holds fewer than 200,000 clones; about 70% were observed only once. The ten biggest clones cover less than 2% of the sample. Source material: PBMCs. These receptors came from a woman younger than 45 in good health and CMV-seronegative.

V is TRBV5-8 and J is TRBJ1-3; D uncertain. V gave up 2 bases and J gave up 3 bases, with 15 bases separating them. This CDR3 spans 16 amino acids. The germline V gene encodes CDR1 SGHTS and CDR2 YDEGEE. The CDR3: CASSFRGRAHGNTIYF. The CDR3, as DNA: TGTGCCAGCAGCTTCCGGGGTAGGGCGCATGGAAACACCATATATTTT.

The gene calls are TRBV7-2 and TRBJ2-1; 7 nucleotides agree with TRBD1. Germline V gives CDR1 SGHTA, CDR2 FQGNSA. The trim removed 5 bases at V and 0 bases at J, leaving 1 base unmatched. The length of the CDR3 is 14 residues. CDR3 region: CASSGTVSYNEQFF. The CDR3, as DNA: TGTGCCAGCAGCGGGACAGTCTCCTACAATGAGCAGTTCTTC.

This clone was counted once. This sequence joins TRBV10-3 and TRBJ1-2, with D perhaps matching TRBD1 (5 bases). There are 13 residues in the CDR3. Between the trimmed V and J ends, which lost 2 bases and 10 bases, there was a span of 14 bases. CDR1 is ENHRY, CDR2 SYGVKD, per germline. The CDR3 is CAISEAGTVLYTF. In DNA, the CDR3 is TGTGCCATCAGTGAGGCGGGGACGGTACTCTACACCTTC.

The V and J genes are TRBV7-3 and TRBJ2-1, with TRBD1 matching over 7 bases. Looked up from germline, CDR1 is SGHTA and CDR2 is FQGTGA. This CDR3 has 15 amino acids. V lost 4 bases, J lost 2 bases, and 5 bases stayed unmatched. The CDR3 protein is CASSSTGSTYNEQFF. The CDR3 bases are TGTGCCAGCAGCTCGACAGGGTCGACCTACAATGAGCAGTTCTTC. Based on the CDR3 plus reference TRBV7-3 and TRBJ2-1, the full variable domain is GAGVSQTPSNKVTEKGKYVELRCDPISGHTALYWYRQSLGQGPEFLIYFQGTGAADDSGLPNDRFFAVRPEGSVSTLKIQRTERGDSAVYLCASSSTGSTYNEQFFGPGTRLTVL.

The CDR3: CATKILAGVSNEQFF. The CDR3 bases are TGTGCCACCAAGATCCTAGCGGGAGTAAGCAATGAGCAGTTCTTC. This sequence joins TRBV27 and TRBJ2-1, with 10 bases lining up with TRBD2. Per germline, CDR1 MNHEY and CDR2 SMNVEV (reference sequence). The CDR3 contains 15 residues. V dropped 10 bases and J dropped 6; count of bases not matched to a gene: 12.

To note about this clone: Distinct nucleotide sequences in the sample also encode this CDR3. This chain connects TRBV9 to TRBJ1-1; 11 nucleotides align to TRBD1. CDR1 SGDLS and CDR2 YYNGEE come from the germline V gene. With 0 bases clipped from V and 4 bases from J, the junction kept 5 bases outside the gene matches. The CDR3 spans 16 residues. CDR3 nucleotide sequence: TGTGCCAGCAGCGTAGGTTGGGGGACAGGGGGCACTGAAGCTTTCTTT. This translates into CASSVGWGTGGTEAFF.

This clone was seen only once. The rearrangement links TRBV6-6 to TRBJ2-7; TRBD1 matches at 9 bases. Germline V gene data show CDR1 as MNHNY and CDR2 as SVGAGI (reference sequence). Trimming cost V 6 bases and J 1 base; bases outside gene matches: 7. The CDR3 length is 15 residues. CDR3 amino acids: CASSSLGTGSYEQYF. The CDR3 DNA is TGTGCCAGCAGCTCGTTGGGGACAGGGTCCTACGAGCAGTACTTC.

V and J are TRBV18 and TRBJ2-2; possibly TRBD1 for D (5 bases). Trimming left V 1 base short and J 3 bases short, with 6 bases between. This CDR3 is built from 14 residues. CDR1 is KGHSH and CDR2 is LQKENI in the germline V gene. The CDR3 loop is CASSPLRDTGELFF. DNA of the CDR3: TGTGCCAGCTCACCACTCAGGGACACCGGGGAGCTGTTTTTT.

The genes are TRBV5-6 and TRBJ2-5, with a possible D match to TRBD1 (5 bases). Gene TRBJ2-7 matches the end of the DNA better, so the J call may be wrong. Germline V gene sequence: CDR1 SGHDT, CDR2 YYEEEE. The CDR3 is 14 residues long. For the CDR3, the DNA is TGTGCCAGCATCAGGAGCCAGGGCACCTACGAGCAGTACTTC. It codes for CASIRSQGTYEQYF.

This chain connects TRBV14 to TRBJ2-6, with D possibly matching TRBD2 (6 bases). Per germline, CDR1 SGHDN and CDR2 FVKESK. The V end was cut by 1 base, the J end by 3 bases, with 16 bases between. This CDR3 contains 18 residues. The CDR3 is CASSQGKGLLLGANVLTF. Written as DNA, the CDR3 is TGTGCCAGCAGCCAAGGAAAGGGACTCCTTCTTGGGGCCAACGTCCTGACTTTC. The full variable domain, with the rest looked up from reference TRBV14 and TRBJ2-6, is EAGVTQFPSHSVIEKGQTVTLRCDPISGHDNLYWYRRVMGKEIKFLLHFVKESKQDESGMPNNRFLAERTGGTYSTLKVQPAELEDSGVYFCASSQGKGLLLGANVLTFGAGSRLTVL.

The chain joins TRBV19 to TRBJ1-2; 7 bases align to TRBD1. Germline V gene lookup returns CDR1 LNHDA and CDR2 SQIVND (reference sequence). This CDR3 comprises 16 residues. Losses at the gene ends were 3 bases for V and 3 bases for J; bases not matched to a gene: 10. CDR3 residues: CASSILLTGADYGYTF. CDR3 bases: TGTGCCAGTAGTATCCTTCTAACAGGGGCGGACTATGGCTACACCTTC. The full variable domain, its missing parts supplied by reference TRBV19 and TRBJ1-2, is DGGITQSPKYLFRKEGQNVTLSCEQNLNHDAMYWYRQDPGQGLRLIYYSQIVNDFQKGDIAEGYSVSREKKESFPLTVTSAQKNPTAFYLCASSILLTGADYGYTFGSGTRLTVV.

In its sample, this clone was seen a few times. CDR3 bases: TGTGCCAGCAGCCTCCCCATGGGAGCGGGACACCCCTACGAGCAGTACTTC. This codes for CASSLPMGAGHPYEQYF. This chain joins TRBV7-2 and TRBJ2-7; perhaps TRBD2 as D (7 bases). Germline loops: CDR1 SGHTA, CDR2 FQGNSA. The CDR3 runs 17 residues. V lost 5 bases, J lost 2 bases, and 22 bases lay in between.

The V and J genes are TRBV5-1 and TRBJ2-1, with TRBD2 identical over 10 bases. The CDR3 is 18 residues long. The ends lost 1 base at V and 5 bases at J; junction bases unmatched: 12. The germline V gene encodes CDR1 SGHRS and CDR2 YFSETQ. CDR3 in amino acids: CASSLSGGRTSGHNEQFF. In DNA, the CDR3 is TGCGCCAGCAGCTTGTCCGGCGGGCGGACTAGCGGCCACAATGAGCAGTTCTTC.